This note documents a single T cell receptor beta chain sequence. From germline, CDR1 is MNHEY and CDR2 SVGAGI. There are 13 residues in the CDR3. V was cut by 6 bases and J by 4 bases, with 10 bases left in between. Libraries were prepared by immunoSEQ multiplex PCR; TCRdb keeps only in-frame clonotypes and omits some of them. Of roughly 68,000 clones listed, roughly 90% are singletons. These data come from a study of OX40 agonist ivuxolimab in advanced cancers. The gene calls are TRBV6-5 and TRBJ1-5; TRBD1 might be the D (5 bases). The receptor's source is an adult with an advanced solid tumor such as melanoma, head and neck, liver or kidney cancer. The sample here was CD4+ or CD8+ T cells sorted from blood, taken in a trial of the OX40 agonist ivuxolimab. The CDR3 coding sequence is TGTGCCAGCAGCTCGACAGTAAATCAGCCCCAGCATTTT. Its protein is CASSSTVNQPQHF.